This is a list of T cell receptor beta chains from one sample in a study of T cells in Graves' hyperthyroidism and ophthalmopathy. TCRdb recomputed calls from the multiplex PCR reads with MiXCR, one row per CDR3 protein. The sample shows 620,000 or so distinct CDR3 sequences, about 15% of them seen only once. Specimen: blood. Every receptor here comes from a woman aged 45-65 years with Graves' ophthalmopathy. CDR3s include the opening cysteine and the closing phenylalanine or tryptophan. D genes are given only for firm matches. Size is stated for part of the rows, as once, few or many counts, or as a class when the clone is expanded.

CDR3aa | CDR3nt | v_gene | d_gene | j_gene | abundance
CASSRLAGHKNIQYF | TGTGCCAGCAGTCGACTAGCGGGCCACAAAAACATTCAGTACTTC | TRBV6-1 | TRBD2 | TRBJ2-4 | many
CASSPSVGVYSYNEQFF | TGCGCCAGCAGCCCCTCAGTGGGCGTCTACTCCTACAATGAGCAGTTCTTC | TRBV4-3 | - | TRBJ2-1 | few
CASSFSPTGGLGGYTF | TGTGCCAGCAGTTTTTCACCGACAGGGGGCTTGGGTGGCTACACCTTC | TRBV28 | TRBD1 | TRBJ1-2 | -
CASSPPGLAYEQYF | TGTGCCAGCTCACCTCCGGGACTAGCCTACGAGCAGTACTTC | TRBV18 | TRBD2 | TRBJ2-7 | many
CASSDWTEGQPQHF | TGTGCCAGCAGCGACTGGACAGAAGGTCAGCCCCAGCATTTT | TRBV7-8 | - | TRBJ1-5 | many
CASSAASVGTDTQYF | TGTGCCAGCAGTGCGGCTAGCGTGGGCACAGATACGCAGTATTTT | TRBV2 | - | TRBJ2-3 | many
CASRRTGDYNQPQHF | TGTGCCAGCAGACGGACAGGGGACTACAATCAGCCCCAGCATTTT | TRBV6-1 | TRBD1 | TRBJ1-5 | many
CASSYGQGADTQYF | TGCGCCAGCAGTTACGGACAGGGGGCAGATACGCAGTATTTT | TRBV5-1 | TRBD1 | TRBJ2-3 | many
CSVEQGREQYF | TGCAGCGTTGAACAGGGCCGGGAGCAGTACTTC | TRBV29-1 | - | TRBJ2-7 | -
CASTNQTSMYLCASSLPGTEAFF | - | TRBV6-2/TRBV6-3 | - | TRBJ1-1 | -
CAISPEVQETQYF | TGTGCCATCAGTCCTGAGGTCCAAGAGACCCAGTACTTC | TRBV10-3 | - | TRBJ2-5 | -
CASTRKPGQGLGDTEAFF | TGTGCCAGCACCCGAAAGCCGGGACAGGGCTTAGGGGACACTGAAGCTTTCTTT | TRBV7-6 | TRBD1 | TRBJ1-1 | few
CAWSASGELFF | TGTGCCTGGAGTGCTTCCGGGGAGCTGTTTTTT | TRBV30 | - | TRBJ2-2 | many
CASSLWTGELFF | TGTGCCAGCAGCTTATGGACCGGGGAGCTGTTTTTT | TRBV11-2 | - | TRBJ2-2 | many
CASSLGFGGDTEAFF | TGTGCCAGCAGCTTAGGATTCGGGGGTGACACTGAAGCTTTCTTT | TRBV7-9 | - | TRBJ1-1 | few
CASSPDRGIRVSYEQYF | TGTGCCAGCAGCCCCGATAGGGGAATCAGGGTCTCCTACGAGCAGTACTTC | TRBV7-2 | - | TRBJ2-7 | many
CASSLDLGELNEQFF | TGTGCCAGCAGCTTGGACCTCGGTGAACTAAATGAGCAGTTCTTC | TRBV5-4 | - | TRBJ2-1 | few
CASSFMVYEQYF | TGTGCCAGCAGTTTTATGGTCTACGAGCAGTACTTC | TRBV12-3/TRBV12-4 | - | TRBJ2-7 | -
CASSTRLASGSSTGELLF | TGTGCCAGCAGCACCAGGCTTGCTAGCGGGAGTTCCACCGGGGAGCTGCTTTTT | TRBV11-2 | TRBD2 | TRBJ2-2 | few
CASSPGQAGYRDTQYF | TGTGCCAGCAGCCCTGGACAGGCGGGTTATAGGGATACGCAGTATTTT | TRBV5-8 | TRBD1 | TRBJ2-3 | -
CASRLESGRVYNEQFF | TGTGCCAGCAGACTCGAAAGCGGGAGGGTCTACAATGAGCAGTTCTTC | TRBV7-2 | TRBD2 | TRBJ2-1 | many
CASSSPGTGDTEAFF | TGTGCCAGCAGCAGCCCCGGGACAGGGGACACTGAAGCTTTCTTT | TRBV7-9 | TRBD1 | TRBJ1-1 | many
CSARDSRGVYEQYF | TGCAGTGCTAGAGATTCACGGGGCGTTTACGAGCAGTACTTC | TRBV20-1 | - | TRBJ2-7 | many
CASSVGRASYEQYF | TGTGCCAGCAGTGTGGGCAGGGCGTCCTACGAGCAGTACTTC | TRBV6-1 | - | TRBJ2-7 | many
CASSELAGDNEQFF | TGTGCCAGCAGTGAGCTAGCGGGAGATAATGAGCAGTTCTTC | TRBV27 | TRBD2 | TRBJ2-1 | -
CASSLQRPQFDEQFF | TGTGCCAGCAGTTTGCAGCGACCGCAATTCGATGAGCAGTTCTTC | TRBV27 | - | TRBJ2-1 | many
CASSYLAGGPIYNEQFF | TGTGCCAGCAGCTACCTAGCGGGAGGGCCTATTTACAATGAGCAGTTCTTC | TRBV7-2 | TRBD2 | TRBJ2-1 | many
CASSEWSANTGELFF | TGTGCCAGCAGTGAATGGTCGGCGAACACCGGGGAGCTGTTTTTT | TRBV6-1 | - | TRBJ2-2 | few
CAWSFRRGAEAFF | TGTGCCTGGAGTTTCAGGCGCGGCGCTGAAGCTTTCTTT | TRBV30 | - | TRBJ1-1 | few
CASSLVQGDRYEQYF | TGTGCCAGCAGCTTAGTACAGGGGGACCGATACGAGCAGTACTTC | TRBV7-8 | TRBD1 | TRBJ2-7 | few
CASSEGWGATNEKLFF | TGTGCCAGCAGTGAAGGGTGGGGTGCAACTAATGAAAAACTGTTTTTT | TRBV6-1 | - | TRBJ1-4 | few
CSAKTGTSALASTDTQYF | TGCAGTGCTAAAACCGGGACTAGCGCGCTCGCTAGCACAGATACGCAGTATTTT | TRBV20-1 | TRBD2 | TRBJ2-3 | many
CASSLGSYGGRAEHTF | TGTGCCAGCAGCTTAGGATCCTACGGGGGCAGGGCAGAACACACCTTC | TRBV7-2 | - | TRBJ1-2 | many
CASSPRTDLEQDTQYF | TGTGCCAGCTCACCACGGACAGACTTAGAACAGGATACGCAGTATTTT | TRBV18 | - | TRBJ2-3 | many
CASSPRDSSLSTIYF | TGTGCCAGCTCACCACGGGACTCGAGCTTGAGCACCATATATTTT | TRBV18 | - | TRBJ1-3 | few
CASSYRDFTGEQYF | TGTGCCAGCAGCTACCGGGACTTTACGGGCGAGCAGTACTTC | TRBV7-9 | - | TRBJ2-7 | many
CAISPVKGSPPTNEKLFF | TGTGCCATCAGCCCCGTGAAGGGATCCCCTCCAACTAATGAAAAACTGTTTTTT | TRBV13 | - | TRBJ1-4 | -
CASSLARGGSYEQYF | TGTGCCAGCAGCTTAGCCAGGGGAGGCTCCTACGAGCAGTACTTC | TRBV7-8 | - | TRBJ2-7 | many
CSARAWAVDGELFF | TGCAGTGCTAGAGCTTGGGCCGTAGACGGGGAGCTGTTTTTT | TRBV20-1 | - | TRBJ2-2 | -
CASSYGQGSNTEAFF | TGCGCCAGCTCATACGGACAGGGGAGTAACACTGAAGCTTTCTTT | TRBV18 | TRBD1 | TRBJ1-1 | few
CASSQGGTEYNEQFF | TGCGCCAGCAGCCAGGGGGGGACAGAGTACAATGAGCAGTTCTTC | TRBV4-1 | - | TRBJ2-1 | -
CSATGDSGNTIYF | TGCAGTGCTACGGGGGACTCTGGAAACACCATATATTTT | TRBV20-1 | - | TRBJ1-3 | -
CASSNGQLNTEAFF | TGTGCCAGCAGCAATGGACAGTTGAACACTGAAGCTTTCTTT | TRBV28 | - | TRBJ1-1 | many
CASSLKTASGSPQHRNEQFF | TGTGCCAGCAGCTTAAAGACAGCTAGCGGGTCCCCGCAACATCGGAATGAGCAGTTCTTC | TRBV7-9 | TRBD2 | TRBJ2-1 | many
CASKGSTEAFF | TGTGCCAGTAAAGGGAGCACTGAAGCTTTCTTT | TRBV6-1 | - | TRBJ1-1 | few
CASSQPPGKTEAFF | TGCGCCAGCAGCCAACCCCCAGGGAAAACTGAAGCTTTCTTT | TRBV4-3 | - | TRBJ1-1 | many
CASRPPWSSYNEQFF | TGTGCCAGCAGACCCCCATGGAGCTCCTACAATGAGCAGTTCTTC | TRBV5-5 | - | TRBJ2-1 | many
CASSTESRQNYGYTF | TGCGCCAGCAGCACAGAATCTAGACAGAACTATGGCTACACCTTC | TRBV4-3 | - | TRBJ1-2 | few
CASRRGVLWLETQYF | TGTGCCAGCAGACGCGGGGTCCTCTGGTTGGAGACCCAGTACTTC | TRBV3-1 | - | TRBJ2-5 | -
CASSQQGGFLYEQYF | TGTGCCAGCAGTCAACAGGGGGGTTTTTTGTACGAGCAGTACTTC | TRBV27 | TRBD1 | TRBJ2-7 | many
CASSLSSPGQGSYEQYF | TGTGCCAGCAGTTTATCGAGCCCGGGACAGGGCTCCTACGAGCAGTACTTC | TRBV27 | TRBD1 | TRBJ2-7 | many
CSARGGGNEQFF | TGCAGCGCCCGGGGGGGGGGCAATGAGCAGTTCTTC | TRBV29-1 | TRBD2 | TRBJ2-1 | -
CATSDPVPAGTQYF | TGTGCCACCAGTGACCCTGTCCCGGCCGGTACGCAGTATTTT | TRBV24-1 | - | TRBJ2-3 | few
CASSRLSKNTEAFF | TGTGCCAGCAGCCGGCTAAGCAAGAACACTGAAGCTTTCTTT | TRBV14 | - | TRBJ1-1 | -
CSVESGSEQFF | TGCAGCGTTGAATCGGGTTCCGAGCAGTTCTTC | TRBV29-1 | - | TRBJ2-1 | -
CSARDPGGSYEQYF | TGCAGTGCTAGAGATCCGGGCGGGAGCTACGAGCAGTACTTC | TRBV20-1 | TRBD2 | TRBJ2-7 | few
CSVDVETQYF | TGCAGTGTAGACGTGGAGACCCAGTACTTC | TRBV20-1 | - | TRBJ2-5 | many
CSASETGSAGELFF | TGCAGTGCTAGTGAGACAGGGTCGGCCGGGGAGCTGTTTTTT | TRBV20-1 | TRBD1 | TRBJ2-2 | -
CASSLPRGSGDQETQYF | TGTGCCAGCAGCTTACCCCGTGGTAGCGGGGACCAAGAGACCCAGTACTTC | TRBV7-9 | TRBD2 | TRBJ2-5 | many
CSVERGGGRDTEAFF | TGCAGCGTTGAACGGGGAGGGGGCAGGGACACTGAAGCTTTCTTT | TRBV29-1 | TRBD1 | TRBJ1-1 | many